What follows are 29 T cell receptor beta chains derived from one specimen sequenced in a study of blood T cell repertoires in COVID-19. Profiled with immunoSEQ multiplex PCR; TCRdb holds only in-frame clones, not every one. The sample contains 200,000 to 250,000 clones, approximately 87% of which appear only once. Sample: PBMCs or T cells enriched from blood (not recorded which). The receptors were gathered from a woman aged 50 to 60 in a cohort exposed to, infected with or recovered from COVID-19 (not recorded which).

In this sample, this clone turned up once. This chain joins TRBV10-1 and TRBJ2-1; D gene uncertain. There are 12 residues in the CDR3. Germline V CDR1 and CDR2: WNHNN, SYGVQD (reference sequence). Between the trimmed V and J ends, which lost 5 bases and 7 bases, there was a span of 9 bases. The CDR3 sequence: CASSLTRNEQFF. The CDR3 DNA reads TGCGCCAGCAGTCTGACACGGAATGAGCAGTTCTTC.

The chain is built from TRBV18 and TRBJ1-2, with a weak D call TRBD1 (6 bases). The V gene's germline CDR1 is KGHSH and CDR2 LQKENI. The germline V and J ends were trimmed by 1 base and 7 bases, with 13 bases remaining between them. This CDR3 is built from 14 residues. The CDR3 region has the DNA TGTGCCAGCTCACCACAAAACAGGGAGGGTGGCTACACCTTC. The encoded protein is CASSPQNREGGYTF.

The rearrangement links TRBV18 to TRBJ1-2; the D is unclear. Germline V gives CDR1 KGHSH, CDR2 LQKENI. The CDR3 has 14 residues. V shed 2 bases and J shed 4 bases, with 11 bases lying between them. CDR3 bases: TGTGCCAGCTCACCAAGCACTGACTCCTATGGCTACACCTTC. This sequence encodes CASSPSTDSYGYTF.

For this clone: Other nucleotide sequences in the sample specify the same CDR3. V usage is TRBV14 and J usage is TRBJ1-3; no clear D gene. This CDR3 has 13 residues. Germline CDR1 SGHDN, CDR2 FVKESK. V was trimmed by 4 bases and J by 0 bases, leaving 4 bases between them. CDR3: CASSPSSGNTIYF. The CDR3 DNA follows: TGTGCCAGCAGCCCGAGCTCTGGAAACACCATATATTTT. Complete variable domain (other parts from reference TRBV14 and TRBJ1-3): EAGVTQFPSHSVIEKGQTVTLRCDPISGHDNLYWYRRVMGKEIKFLLHFVKESKQDESGMPNNRFLAERTGGTYSTLKVQPAELEDSGVYFCASSPSSGNTIYFGEGSWLTVV.

This clone was detected only a few times. V and J are TRBV27 and TRBJ1-3, with D hard to call. V lost 5 bases and J lost 1, with 12 bases in between. The CDR3 is 15 residues long. Germline CDR1 MNHEY, CDR2 SMNVEV (reference sequence). The CDR3 reads CASSIAGSSGNTIYF. Written as DNA, the CDR3 is TGTGCCAGCAGTATTGCGGGATCGTCTGGAAACACCATATATTTT.

V and J are TRBV9 and TRBJ2-2; 7 bases match TRBD2. Germline loops: CDR1 SGDLS, CDR2 YYNGEE. CDR3 size: 13 residues. The V segment lost 9 bases and the J segment 5 bases; nucleotides outside the gene matches: 7. CDR3: CATSPGGTGELFF. In DNA, the CDR3 is TGTGCCACGTCCCCCGGGGGGACCGGGGAGCTGTTTTTT.

The genes are TRBV7-8 and TRBJ2-7, with 9 bases lining up with TRBD1. The germline gives CDR1 SGHVS, CDR2 FQNEAQ. V shed 5 bases and J 4 bases; nucleotides not matched to a gene: 15. The CDR3 contains 17 residues. The CDR3 sequence is CASSARTGEGGKYEQYF. The CDR3 bases are TGTGCCAGCAGCGCCCGGACAGGGGAAGGAGGGAAGTACGAGCAGTACTTC.

The chain is built from TRBV29-1 and TRBJ2-7; 12 bases map to TRBD2. Germline CDR1 is SQVTM and CDR2 is ANQGSEA. J was trimmed by 7 bases and V by 6 bases; bases with no gene match: 10. The length of the CDR3 is 14 residues. The CDR3 loop reads CSVRTSGGFREQYF. The CDR3 bases are TGCAGCGTCCGAACTAGCGGGGGGTTTCGGGAGCAGTACTTC.

The CDR3 is CASSEQTGVGYTF. The CDR3 nucleotides read TGTGCCAGCAGTGAACAGACAGGGGTTGGCTACACCTTC. This chain joins TRBV2 and TRBJ1-2; 8 nucleotides line up with TRBD1. This CDR3 contains 13 residues. J gave up 7 bases and V 2 bases, and 3 bases lay outside the gene matches. Germline V gene data show CDR1 as SNHLY and CDR2 as FYNNEI. The variable domain in full, with the rest retrieved from reference TRBV2 and TRBJ1-2, is EPEVTQTPSHQVTQMGQEVILRCVPISNHLYFYWYRQILGQKVEFLVSFYNNEISEKSEIFDDQFSVERPDGSNFTLKIRSTKLEDSAMYFCASSEQTGVGYTFGSGTRLTVV.

Here the CDR3 reads CASSLAGGVYEQYF. The CDR3 DNA sequence: TGTGCCAGCAGTTTGGCGGGGGGGGTTTACGAGCAGTACTTC. The gene calls are TRBV27 and TRBJ2-7; 9 bases agree with TRBD2. The CDR3 loop spans 14 amino acids. Germline CDR1 MNHEY, CDR2 SMNVEV (reference sequence). After removal of 3 bases from V and 4 bases from J, the junction contained 4 bases not matched to a gene.

The chain employs TRBV7-3 and TRBJ1-1; TRBD1 agrees at 8 bases. Germline V gene data show CDR1 as SGHTA and CDR2 as FQGTGA. The CDR3 is 14 residues long. Losses at the gene ends were 4 bases for V and 3 bases for J; bases not matched to a gene: 4. CDR3 nucleotide sequence: TGTGCCAGCAGCTCGACAGGGGCGGACACTGAAGCTTTCTTT. This encodes CASSSTGADTEAFF.

This clone has a single count. The V gene is TRBV20-1, the J gene TRBJ1-3; 7 bases agree with TRBD1. This CDR3 contains 14 residues. From germline, CDR1 is DFQATT and CDR2 SNEGSKA (reference sequence). The trim removed 3 bases at V and 3 bases at J, leaving 5 bases unmatched. The CDR3, as DNA: TGCAGTGCTAGTCCGACAGGGAGTGGAAACACCATATATTTT. As protein: CSASPTGSGNTIYF.

This clone was detected only once. This rearrangement joins TRBV27 to TRBJ2-6; D unresolved. CDR3 length: 17 residues. Germline CDR1 and CDR2: MNHEY and SMNVEV (reference sequence). V lost 5 bases, J lost 0 bases, and 14 bases lay in between. The CDR3 region is CASSPSHGDSGANVLTF. CDR3 bases: TGTGCCAGCAGTCCCTCACACGGAGACTCTGGGGCCAACGTCCTGACTTTC.

This clone was detected only once. The rearrangement links TRBV9 to TRBJ1-1; possibly TRBD1 for D (5 bases). The germline gives CDR1 SGDLS, CDR2 YYNGEE. Trimming left V 0 bases short and J 7 bases short, with 13 bases between. The CDR3 runs to 14 residues. The CDR3 region is CASSVVPGNGEAFF. CDR3 nucleotide sequence: TGTGCCAGCAGCGTAGTTCCAGGGAATGGTGAAGCTTTCTTT.

This chain uses TRBV9 with TRBJ2-5; D is ambiguous. Trimming took off 0 bases at V and 5 bases at J, with 8 bases between the two ends. CDR1 is SGDLS and CDR2 is YYNGEE in the germline V gene. This CDR3 contains 13 residues. CDR3 sequence reads: CASSVDDGETQYF. CDR3 coding DNA: TGTGCCAGCAGCGTAGATGACGGGGAGACCCAGTACTTC.

This clone was found a few times. The chain couples TRBV7-2 to TRBJ1-2; 8 nucleotides align to TRBD1. Germline CDR1 SGHTA, CDR2 FQGNSA. There are 13 residues in the CDR3. V lost 4 bases to trimming and J lost 4 bases; unmatched junction nucleotides: 2. Here the CDR3 DNA reads TGTGCCAGCAGCTCGACAGGGGCCTATGGCTACACCTTC. This gives the protein CASSSTGAYGYTF.

V usage is TRBV30 and J usage is TRBJ1-5; TRBD1 might be the D (6 bases). V shed 5 bases and J shed 6 bases, with 14 bases lying between them. The CDR3 sequence is 13 residues long. Germline CDR1 is GTSNPN and CDR2 is SVGIG (reference sequence). The CDR3 loop is CAWAGGGGQPQHF. The CDR3 DNA is TGTGCCTGGGCTGGGGGGGGCGGTCAGCCCCAGCATTTT.

This rearrangement joins TRBV14 to TRBJ1-1; no clear D gene. Trimming took off 1 base at V and 0 bases at J, with 3 bases between the two ends. Germline CDR1 and CDR2: SGHDN and FVKESK. This CDR3 has 13 amino acids. In nucleotides, the CDR3 is TGTGCCAGCAGCCAAGCCATGAACACTGAAGCTTTCTTT. Translation gives CASSQAMNTEAFF.

The CDR3, as DNA: TGTGCCAGCACATCCTTGCAGGGGGCTTTTGGTGAGCAGTTCTTC. Translating it yields CASTSLQGAFGEQFF. The V call is TRBV5-4, the J call TRBJ2-1; 8 bases align to TRBD1. V was pared by 6 bases and J by 9 bases, with 14 bases of the junction left unmatched. Germline CDR1 is SGHNT and CDR2 is YYREEE (reference sequence). There are 15 residues in the CDR3.

The rearrangement uses TRBV11-2 and TRBJ1-1; tentative D call: TRBD1 (6 bases). V lost 1 base and J 11 bases, leaving 17 bases between the germline ends. CDR3 length: 14 residues. Looked up from germline, CDR1 is SGHAT and CDR2 is FQNNGV. Here the CDR3 DNA reads TGTGCCAGCAGCTTAGTTGTGACAGTCCAGGGGGCTTTCTTT. The encoded protein is CASSLVVTVQGAFF.

In this sample, this clone turned up once. The chain carries TRBV3-1 (or the pseudogene TRBV3-2) and TRBJ2-1; 7 positions match TRBD2. Germline assignment: CDR1 LGHDT and CDR2 YNNKEL (reference sequence). V was pared by 5 bases and J by 2 bases, with 6 bases of the junction left unmatched. The CDR3 extends over 15 amino acids. CDR3 bases: TGTGCCAGCAGCTACGGACGGGGGGCCTACAATGAGCAGTTCTTC. Its translation: CASSYGRGAYNEQFF.

V is TRBV7-2 and J is TRBJ1-2; D uncertain. This CDR3 is built from 16 residues. V shed 1 base and J shed 6 bases, with 18 bases lying between them. Germline V gene sequence: CDR1 SGHTA, CDR2 FQGNSA. The CDR3 protein is CASSLVSLLDRNGYTF. In DNA, the CDR3 is TGTGCCAGCAGCTTAGTAAGCTTGCTAGATAGAAATGGCTACACCTTC.

The chain carries TRBV18 and TRBJ1-5, with 7 positions matching TRBD1. This CDR3 is 13 amino acids long. Losses at the gene ends were 5 bases for V and 9 bases for J; bases not matched to a gene: 7. CDR1 and CDR2 from the germline V gene are KGHSH and LQKENI. The chain's CDR3 is CASSTDRAGPQHF. In nucleotides, the CDR3 is TGTGCCAGCTCAACTGACAGGGCTGGGCCCCAGCATTTT.

This clone turned up a few times. The V and J genes are TRBV30 and TRBJ1-1; 8 bases match TRBD1. The trim removed 2 bases at V and 2 bases at J, leaving 7 bases unmatched. The germline V gene has CDR1 GTSNPN and CDR2 SVGIG (reference sequence). CDR3 size: 15 residues. The CDR3 sequence: CAWSTGGLLNTEAFF. CDR3 nucleotides: TGTGCCTGGAGTACAGGGGGACTACTAAACACTGAAGCTTTCTTT.

This chain uses TRBV7-2 with TRBJ1-6; the D is unclear. The CDR3 runs to 15 residues. Trimming shortened V by 5 bases and J by 9 bases, and 17 bases separated the two germline ends. Germline assignment: CDR1 SGHTA and CDR2 FQGNSA. The CDR3 DNA is TGTGCCAGCAGCACTAGGATGGGGAACGGTTCACCCCTCCACTTT. Amino acids: CASSTRMGNGSPLHF.

V usage is TRBV6-1 and J usage is TRBJ1-2; tentatively, D is TRBD1 (5 bases). CDR1 and CDR2 (germline): MNHNS, SASEGT. This CDR3 spans 14 amino acids. V was clipped by 0 bases and J by 4 bases, with 9 bases between them. CDR3 sequence: CASSEAGPVYGYTF. For the CDR3, the DNA is TGTGCCAGCAGTGAAGCGGGGCCGGTCTATGGCTACACCTTC.

The rearrangement joins TRBV19 to TRBJ2-1, with TRBD1 as a possible D gene (6 bases). The CDR3 spans 14 residues. Germline V CDR1 and CDR2: LNHDA, SQIVND (reference sequence). Trimming took 4 bases from V and 6 from J, leaving 13 bases between them. The chain's CDR3 is CASSTSPDSNEQFF. Written as DNA, the CDR3 is TGTGCCAGTAGTACTTCCCCGGACAGCAATGAGCAGTTCTTC. The full variable domain, in which reference TRBV19 and TRBJ2-1 provide the parts outside the CDR3, is DGGITQSPKYLFRKEGQNVTLSCEQNLNHDAMYWYRQDPGQGLRLIYYSQIVNDFQKGDIAEGYSVSREKKESFPLTVTSAQKNPTAFYLCASSTSPDSNEQFFGPGTRLTVL.

The genes are TRBV19 and TRBJ1-1; D not certain. Germline values: CDR1 LNHDA, CDR2 SQIVND (reference sequence). The germline V and J ends were trimmed by 3 bases and 10 bases, with 9 bases remaining between them. This CDR3 region has 11 residues. CDR3 amino acids: CASSINGGAFF. CDR3 coding DNA: TGTGCCAGTAGTATTAATGGAGGAGCTTTCTTT.

Only a few counts were recorded for this clone. The chain is built from TRBV28 and TRBJ1-6; TRBD1 matches 8 bases. Germline CDR1 is MDHEN and CDR2 is SYDVKM. This CDR3 spans 16 amino acids. The V segment lost 3 bases and the J segment 4 bases; nucleotides outside the gene matches: 5. CDR3 amino acids: CASSFSGQAYNSPLHF. Here the CDR3 DNA reads TGTGCCAGCAGTTTTTCGGGACAGGCTTATAATTCACCCCTCCACTTT. The full variable domain, completed using reference TRBV28 and TRBJ1-6, is DVKVTQSSRYLVKRTGEKVFLECVQDMDHENMFWYRQDPGLGLRLIYFSYDVKMKEKGDIPEGYSVSREKKERFSLILESASTNQTSMYLCASSFSGQAYNSPLHFGNGTRLTVT.